This T cell receptor (beta chain) was obtained from a study of shared clonotypes between healthy human individuals. In the original analysis: Without quality scores, immunoSEQ junctional reads could not be filtered like full-length reads. Assay used: immunoSEQ multiplex PCR; TCRdb lists only in-frame clones, some missing. Clonal size and the V and J genes are those of that table, whereas D and trimming came from the DNA. The table lists over a million clones, over 95% of them singletons. In its sample, this clone was seen once. V lost 3 bases and J lost 2, with 13 bases in between. This CDR3 contains 16 residues. The V gene's germline CDR1 is KGHSH and CDR2 LQKENI.

The chain couples TRBV18 to TRBJ2-2; D might be TRBD1 (5 bases). This receptor was obtained from a man younger than 45 in good health. Sequenced material: naive CD4+ T cells sorted from blood. The subset denotes: CD45RA+ positively selected. The CDR3 DNA is TGTGCCAGCTCACCTCTCGCAGGGCCCAACACCGGGGAGCTGTTTTTT. Residues: CASSPLAGPNTGELFF.